Below, one TCR beta chain is given with its context. These data come from a study of blood T cell repertoires in COVID-19. The overall study: Samples of COVID-19 (acute and convalescent) were obtained from the United States, Italy and Spain.

As originally analysed: Reference gene primer amplification gave estimated nucleated cell counts. Generated by immunoSEQ multiplex PCR, the TCRdb table keeps only in-frame clones and is missing some. V and J calls and clone size come straight from that table; D and trimming were deduced from the DNA. The table lists 150,000 or so clones, around 87% of them singletons, with approximately 6.1% in the top ten. The CDR3 totals 14 residues. CDR1 and CDR2 (germline): SGHDT, YYEEEE. Trimming took off 4 bases at V and 5 bases at J, with 13 bases between the two ends. The V and J genes are TRBV5-6 and TRBJ2-1, with unresolved D. Sequencing was carried out using peripheral blood. This clonotype was obtained from an elderly man with acute or convalescent COVID-19. The CDR3 DNA is TGTGCCAGCAGCCTAATTGTCTCTGACAATGAGCAGTTCTTC. Residues: CASSLIVSDNEQFF.